This T cell receptor (beta chain) was recorded in a study of blood T cell repertoires in COVID-19 (TCRdb year 2020). Broadly, across the study: Samples covering the acute and convalescent phases of COVID-19 were provided by collaborators in the United States, Italy and Spain. The prospective study material was composed of cDNA or gDNA derived from T cells, B-cell-depleted T cells, or PBMCs. The dataset comprised deeply sampled blood TCRbeta repertoires from subjects exposed to, actively infected with, or recovered from COVID-19. A freely available public database, intended as a resource for researchers studying the immune response to SARS-CoV-2, is where the repertoires were released. The samples were drawn from two sources: the first 160 participants of the ongoing ImmuneRACE study, and 1,000 to 1,500 subjects contributed by 6 global collaborators. A de-identified subject ID, COVID-19 status, age in years and sex were almost always included in the sample metadata. HLA class I and class II types, where available, came from metadata supplied by the sample provider rather than from assay-based typing.

Overall study outcomes, separate from this receptor: Clinical and demographic metadata were provided uncurated, with the amount varying by source and participant.

After removal of 2 bases from V and 2 bases from J, the junction retains 1 base not matched to a gene. The germline V gene encodes CDR1 SGDLS and CDR2 YYNGEE. Counted from cysteine to phenylalanine, this CDR3 has 15 amino acids. The sequence is cut down to CDR3 DNA, 45 bases in frame from base 1. The immunoSEQ Assay, a bias-controlled multiplex PCR, was used to amplify TCRbeta CDR3 regions from genomic DNA. Concerning the study's data processing: Within the assay, amplification of reference gene primers was used to estimate how many nucleated cells each sample contained. Sequence reads were collapsed and filtered to measure the absolute abundance of every unique TCRbeta CDR3 rearrangement. For each sample, productive Simpson clonality was calculated as the square root of Simpson's diversity index across productive rearrangements. TCRdb provides this immuneACCESS table in a form limited to in-frame rearrangements. Some clones are lacking; in checked studies, under half of them reflect an unresolved V gene, and why the rest are absent is not known. That table is the source of V, J and clone size, and D and trimming were worked out from the DNA. This sample has 100,000 to 150,000 clones in its table, and 75% to 85% of those were observed once. 3.8% of the sample comes from the top ten.

Collaborating institutions collected whole blood in K2EDTA tubes following their own protocols. For TCRbeta analysis, collaborators shipped samples in one of three forms: frozen whole blood, isolated PBMCs, or DNA extracted from either of those sample types. To note about this clone: It lacks a known antigen. Base qualities were left out, and no much larger clone turns up one base away.

Recombination joined TRBV9 with TRBJ2-1, and 10 junction bases match TRBD1. The specimen was peripheral blood. This TCR derives from a woman aged 50 to 60 with acute or convalescent COVID-19. The DNA reads TGTGCCAGCAGCGTCGGACAGGGGGCCTACAATGAGCAGTTCTTC. The translation is CASSVGQGAYNEQFF.